The present entry profiles one T cell receptor beta chain with its context. CDR3 size: 17 residues. Germline V CDR1 and CDR2: MGHDK, SYGVNS. V shed 3 bases and J shed 1 base, with 16 bases lying between them. The entry originates in a study of blood T cell repertoires in COVID-19. Looking at the study overall: Sites across the United States, Italy and Spain contributed samples from acute and convalescent COVID-19. Nucleic acid was either cDNA or gDNA, and it came from T cells, B-cell-depleted T cells, or PBMCs.

As handled by the study authors: Reference gene primer amplification in the assay estimated nucleated cell counts. Sequencing used immunoSEQ multiplex PCR; TCRdb keeps in-frame clones, though not all of them. That table gives V, J and clone size, and the DNA gave D and trimming. The sample holds roughly 250,000 clones, 70% to 90% seen once. Sequences were obtained from peripheral blood. The receptor comes from a woman in her 40s with acute or convalescent COVID-19. The chain links TRBV25-1 to TRBJ1-3; D gene unclear. In nucleotides, the CDR3 is TGTGCCAGCAGTGATCCACTACATCTGCCTTCTGGAAACACCATATATTTT. Its translation is CASSDPLHLPSGNTIYF.